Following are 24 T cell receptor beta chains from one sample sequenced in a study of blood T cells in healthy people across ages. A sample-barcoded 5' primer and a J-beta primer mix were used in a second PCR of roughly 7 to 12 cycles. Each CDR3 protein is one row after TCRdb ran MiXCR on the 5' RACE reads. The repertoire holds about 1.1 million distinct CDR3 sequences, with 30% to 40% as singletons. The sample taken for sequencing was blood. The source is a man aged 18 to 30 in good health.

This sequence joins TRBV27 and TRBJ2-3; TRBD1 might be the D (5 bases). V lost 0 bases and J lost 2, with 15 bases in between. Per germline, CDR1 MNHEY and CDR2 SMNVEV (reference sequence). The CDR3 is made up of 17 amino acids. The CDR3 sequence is CASSLSRLRASTDTQYF. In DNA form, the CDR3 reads TGTGCCAGCAGTTTATCGAGGCTCAGGGCATCCACAGATACGCAGTATTTT.

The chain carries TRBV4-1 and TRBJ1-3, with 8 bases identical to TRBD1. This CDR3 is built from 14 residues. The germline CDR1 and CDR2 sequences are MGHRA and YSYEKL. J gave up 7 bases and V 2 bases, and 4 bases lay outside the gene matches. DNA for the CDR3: TGCGCCAGCAGCCAACAAGACAGGGGTAACACCATATATTTT. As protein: CASSQQDRGNTIYF.

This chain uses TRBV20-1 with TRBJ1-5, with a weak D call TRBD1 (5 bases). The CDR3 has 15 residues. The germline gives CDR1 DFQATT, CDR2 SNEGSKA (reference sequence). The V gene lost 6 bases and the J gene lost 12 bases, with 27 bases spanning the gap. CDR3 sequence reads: CSASIPGPDYELQHF. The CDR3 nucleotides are TGCAGTGCCTCCATCCCGGGACCTGATTACGAACTCCAGCATTTT.

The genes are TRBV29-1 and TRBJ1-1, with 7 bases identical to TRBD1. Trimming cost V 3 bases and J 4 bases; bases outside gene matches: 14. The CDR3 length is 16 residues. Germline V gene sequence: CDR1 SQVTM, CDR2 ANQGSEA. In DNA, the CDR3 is TGCAGCGTTGACCTGGTCGGGGACAGTCTGCTCACTGAAGCTTTCTTT. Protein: CSVDLVGDSLLTEAFF.

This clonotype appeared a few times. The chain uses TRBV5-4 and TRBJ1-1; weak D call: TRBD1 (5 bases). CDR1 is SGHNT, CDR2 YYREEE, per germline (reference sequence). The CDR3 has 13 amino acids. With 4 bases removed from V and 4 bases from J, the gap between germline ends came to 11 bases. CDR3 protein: CASSSPGTTEAFF. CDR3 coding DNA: TGTGCCAGCAGCAGTCCAGGGACCACTGAAGCTTTCTTT.

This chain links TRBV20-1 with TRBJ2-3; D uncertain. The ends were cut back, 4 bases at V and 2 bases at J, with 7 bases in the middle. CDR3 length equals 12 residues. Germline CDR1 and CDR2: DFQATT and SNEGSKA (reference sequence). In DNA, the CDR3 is TGCAGTGCTAATACCGACACAGATACGCAGTATTTT. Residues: CSANTDTDTQYF.

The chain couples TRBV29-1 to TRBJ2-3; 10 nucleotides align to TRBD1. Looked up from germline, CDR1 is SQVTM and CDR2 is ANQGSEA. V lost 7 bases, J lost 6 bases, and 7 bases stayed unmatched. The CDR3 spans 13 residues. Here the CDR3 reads CSAADRGPDTQYF. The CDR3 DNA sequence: TGCAGCGCCGCCGACAGGGGGCCGGATACGCAGTATTTT.

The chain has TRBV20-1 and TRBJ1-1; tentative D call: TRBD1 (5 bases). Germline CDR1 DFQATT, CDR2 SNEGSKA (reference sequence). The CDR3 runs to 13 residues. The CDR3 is CAPARDSNTEAFF. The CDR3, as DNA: TGCGCCCCGGCCAGGGACTCGAACACTGAAGCTTTCTTT.

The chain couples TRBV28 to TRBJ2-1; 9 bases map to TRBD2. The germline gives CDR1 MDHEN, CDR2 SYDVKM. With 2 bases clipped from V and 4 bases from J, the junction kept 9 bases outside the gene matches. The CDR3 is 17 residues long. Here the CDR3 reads CASSLGGAGGLYNEQFF. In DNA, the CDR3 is TGTGCCAGCAGTTTAGGGGGAGCGGGGGGCTTGTACAATGAGCAGTTCTTC.

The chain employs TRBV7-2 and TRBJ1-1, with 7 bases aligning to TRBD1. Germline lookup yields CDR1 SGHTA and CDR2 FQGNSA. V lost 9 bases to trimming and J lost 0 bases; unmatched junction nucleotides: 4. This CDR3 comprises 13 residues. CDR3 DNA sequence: TGTGCCAGTCGGGACAGCCTGAACACTGAAGCTTTCTTT. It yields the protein CASRDSLNTEAFF.

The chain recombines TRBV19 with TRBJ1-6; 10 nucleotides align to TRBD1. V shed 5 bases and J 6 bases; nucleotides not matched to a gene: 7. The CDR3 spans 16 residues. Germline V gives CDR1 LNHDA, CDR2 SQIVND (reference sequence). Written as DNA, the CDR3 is TGTGCCAGTAGTCCTTCTTGGGACAGGGGTAATTCACCCCTCCACTTT. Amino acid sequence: CASSPSWDRGNSPLHF.

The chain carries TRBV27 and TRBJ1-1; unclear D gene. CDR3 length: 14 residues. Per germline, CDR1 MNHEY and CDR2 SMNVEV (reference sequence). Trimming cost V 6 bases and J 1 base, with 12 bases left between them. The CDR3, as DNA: TGTGCCAGCAGGAATAGGGTGAGGAACACTGAAGCTTTCTTT. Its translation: CASRNRVRNTEAFF.

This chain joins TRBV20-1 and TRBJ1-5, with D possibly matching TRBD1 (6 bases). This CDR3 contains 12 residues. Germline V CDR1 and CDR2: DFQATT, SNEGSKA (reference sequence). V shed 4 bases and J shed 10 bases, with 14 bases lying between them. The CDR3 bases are TGCAGTGCTACCCTACGCAGGGGACCCCAGCATTTT. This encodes CSATLRRGPQHF.

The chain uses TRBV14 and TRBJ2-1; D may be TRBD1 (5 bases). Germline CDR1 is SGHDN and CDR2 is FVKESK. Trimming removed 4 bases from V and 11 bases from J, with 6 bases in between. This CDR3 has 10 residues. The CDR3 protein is CASSLDKQFF. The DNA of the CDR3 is TGTGCCAGCAGCCTGGACAAGCAGTTCTTC.

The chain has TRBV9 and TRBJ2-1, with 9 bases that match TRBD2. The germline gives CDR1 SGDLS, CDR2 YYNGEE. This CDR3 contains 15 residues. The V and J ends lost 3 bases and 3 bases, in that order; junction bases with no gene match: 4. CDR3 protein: CASSAVAGDYNEQFF. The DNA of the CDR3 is TGTGCCAGCAGCGCGGTAGCGGGGGACTACAATGAGCAGTTCTTC.

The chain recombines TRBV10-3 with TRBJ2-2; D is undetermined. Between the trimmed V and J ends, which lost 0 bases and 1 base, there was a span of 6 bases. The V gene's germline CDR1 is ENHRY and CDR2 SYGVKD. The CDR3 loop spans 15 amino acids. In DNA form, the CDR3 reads TGTGCCATCAGTGAGTCGTCCAGGAACACCGGGGAGCTGTTTTTT. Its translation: CAISESSRNTGELFF.

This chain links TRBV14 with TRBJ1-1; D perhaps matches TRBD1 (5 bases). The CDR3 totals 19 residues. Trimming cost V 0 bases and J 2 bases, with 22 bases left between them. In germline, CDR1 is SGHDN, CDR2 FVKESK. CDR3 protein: CASSQEVGAGGFSNTEAFF. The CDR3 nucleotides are TGTGCCAGCAGCCAAGAGGTCGGGGCAGGCGGGTTCAGCAACACTGAAGCTTTCTTT.

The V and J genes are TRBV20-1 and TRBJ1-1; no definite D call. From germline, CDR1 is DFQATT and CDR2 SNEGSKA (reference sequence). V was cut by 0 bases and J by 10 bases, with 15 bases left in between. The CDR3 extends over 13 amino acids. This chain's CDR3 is CSARESGIGRAFF. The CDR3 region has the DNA TGCAGTGCTAGAGAGTCCGGGATAGGTCGAGCTTTCTTT.

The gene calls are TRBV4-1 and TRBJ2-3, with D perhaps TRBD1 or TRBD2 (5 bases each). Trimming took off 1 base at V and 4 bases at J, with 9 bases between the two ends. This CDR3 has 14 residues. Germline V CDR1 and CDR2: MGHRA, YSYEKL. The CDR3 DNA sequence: TGCGCCAGCAGCCAAGTAGGGGACCCAGATACGCAGTATTTT. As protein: CASSQVGDPDTQYF.

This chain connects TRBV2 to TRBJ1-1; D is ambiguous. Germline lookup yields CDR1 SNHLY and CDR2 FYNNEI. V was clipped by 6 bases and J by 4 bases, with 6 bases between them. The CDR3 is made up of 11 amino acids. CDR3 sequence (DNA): TGTGCCAGCAGAAAGACCACTGAAGCTTTCTTT. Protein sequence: CASRKTTEAFF.

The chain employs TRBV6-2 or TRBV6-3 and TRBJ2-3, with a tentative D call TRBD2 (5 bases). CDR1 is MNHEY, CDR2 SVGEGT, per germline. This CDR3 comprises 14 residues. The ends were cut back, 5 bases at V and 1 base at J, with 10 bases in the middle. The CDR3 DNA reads TGTGCCAGCAGTGACATGAGGGGCACAGATACGCAGTATTTT. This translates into CASSDMRGTDTQYF.

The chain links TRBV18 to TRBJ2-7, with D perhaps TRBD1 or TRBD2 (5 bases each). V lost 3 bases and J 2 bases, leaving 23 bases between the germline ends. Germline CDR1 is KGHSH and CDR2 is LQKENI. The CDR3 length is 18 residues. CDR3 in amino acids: CASSPPPLDSFLTYEQYF. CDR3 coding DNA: TGTGCCAGCTCACCGCCCCCACTAGACAGTTTTCTCACCTACGAGCAGTACTTC.

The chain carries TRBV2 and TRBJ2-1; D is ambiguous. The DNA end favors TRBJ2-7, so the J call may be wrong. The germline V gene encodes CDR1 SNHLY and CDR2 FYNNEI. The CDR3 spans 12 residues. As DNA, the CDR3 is TGTGCCAGCAGTGACACATACAATGAGCAGTACTTC. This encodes CASSDTYNEQYF.

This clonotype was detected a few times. Here the CDR3 reads CASRSAIYNEQFF. The CDR3 nucleotides read TGTGCCAGCAGGAGTGCTATATACAATGAGCAGTTCTTC. The chain employs TRBV6-5 and TRBJ2-1; unclear D gene. Trimming stripped 6 bases from V and 4 bases from J, with 10 bases between. From germline, CDR1 is MNHEY and CDR2 SVGAGI. CDR3 length: 13 residues.